This passage covers 10 T cell receptor beta chains from one sample sequenced in a study of T cell responses to AZD1222 COVID-19 vaccine. Some clones are missing from TCRdb's copy, which holds only in-frame ones; the method was immunoSEQ multiplex PCR. The table records around 95,000 clones, about 93% of them present only once. Sequenced material: peripheral blood, taken on day 0 of AZD1222 vaccination. Source of these receptors: an adult in good health.

This chain uses TRBV28 with TRBJ2-1; D is perhaps TRBD1 or TRBD2 (5 bases each). V was clipped by 6 bases and J by 4 bases, with 16 bases between them. The CDR3 spans 15 residues. In germline, CDR1 is MDHEN, CDR2 SYDVKM. CDR3 protein: CASRRLGDKYNEQFF. The CDR3 DNA is TGTGCCAGCAGGAGGTTGGGGGATAAATACAATGAGCAGTTCTTC.

The chain is built from TRBV19 and TRBJ2-2, with D possibly being TRBD1 (7 bases). Trimming removed 5 bases at V and 5 bases at J, with 21 bases between. CDR1 is LNHDA and CDR2 is SQIVND in the germline V gene (reference sequence). This CDR3 spans 17 amino acids. CDR3 nucleotide sequence: TGTGCCAGTAGTCTAAGGGCGGGGCAGGGGGGAACCGGGGAGCTGTTTTTT. Its translation: CASSLRAGQGGTGELFF.

The gene calls are TRBV6-5 and TRBJ1-4; no clear D gene. The germline CDR1 and CDR2 sequences are MNHEY and SVGAGI. The CDR3 sequence is 13 residues long. V gave up 7 bases and J gave up 4 bases, with 10 bases separating them. The CDR3 bases are TGTGCCAGCAAAGCCACGGGTAATGAAAAACTGTTTTTT. Amino acids: CASKATGNEKLFF.

The chain uses TRBV9 and TRBJ1-2, with D possibly being TRBD1 (5 bases). The V gene lost 0 bases and the J gene lost 7 bases, with 10 bases spanning the gap. Germline V gene sequence: CDR1 SGDLS, CDR2 YYNGEE. CDR3 length: 13 amino acids. The CDR3 sequence is CASSVETVGGYTF. The CDR3 region has the DNA TGTGCCAGCAGCGTAGAGACAGTCGGTGGCTACACCTTC.

This chain joins TRBV18 and TRBJ1-2; 7 positions agree with TRBD1. Trimming cost V 2 bases and J 5 bases; bases outside gene matches: 5. The CDR3 loop spans 14 amino acids. CDR1 KGHSH and CDR2 LQKENI come from the germline V gene. This chain's CDR3 is CASSPARDSYGYTF. The CDR3 DNA follows: TGTGCCAGCTCACCAGCCCGGGACAGTTATGGCTACACCTTC.

J is TRBJ2-3 and V is TRBV25-1; D is undetermined. The CDR3 is made up of 14 amino acids. Germline V gene sequence: CDR1 MGHDK, CDR2 SYGVNS. The V end lost 1 base, the J end lost 0 bases, and 5 bases lay between the germline ends. In DNA, the CDR3 is TGTGCCAGCAGTGAATTCCGTAGCACAGATACGCAGTATTTT. This codes for CASSEFRSTDTQYF.

CDR3 in amino acids: CASSYGSPGGPGGYTF. The CDR3 region has the DNA TGTGCCAGCAGTTACGGTTCGCCAGGGGGACCAGGTGGCTACACCTTC. The chain carries TRBV6-5 and TRBJ1-2, with 7 bases identical to TRBD1. Trimming at V came to 2 bases and at J to 7 bases, leaving 13 bases not matched to a gene. CDR1 and CDR2 from the germline V gene are MNHEY and SVGAGI. The CDR3 extends over 16 amino acids.

This chain uses TRBV18 with TRBJ2-1, with D perhaps TRBD1 (5 bases). CDR1 is KGHSH, CDR2 LQKENI, per germline. V gave up 11 bases and J gave up 0 bases, with 11 bases separating them. The CDR3 is made up of 13 amino acids. In DNA, the CDR3 is TGTGCCGCAGGGATGAGCTCCTACAATGAGCAGTTCTTC. Translating it yields CAAGMSSYNEQFF. The complete variable domain, with remaining parts taken from reference TRBV18 and TRBJ2-1, reads NAGVMQNPRHLVRRRGQEARLRCSPMKGHSHVYWYRQLPEEGLKFMVYLQKENIIDESGMPKERFSAEFPKEGPSILRIQQVVRGDSAAYFCAAGMSSYNEQFFGPGTRLTVL.

J is TRBJ2-7 and V is TRBV5-6; 7 bases are a match to TRBD1. V was pared by 4 bases and J by 0 bases, with 7 bases of the junction left unmatched. The CDR3 runs 15 residues. Germline V CDR1 and CDR2: SGHDT, YYEEEE. The CDR3: CASSPTGQNSYEQYF. The CDR3 nucleotides are TGTGCCAGCAGCCCTACGGGACAGAACTCCTACGAGCAGTACTTC.

This clone appeared a few times. The same CDR3 is also encoded by other DNA sequences in this sample. This chain links TRBV2 with TRBJ1-3; D gene uncertain. This CDR3 is 13 amino acids long. V was pared by 0 bases and J by 3 bases, with 3 bases between. CDR1 and CDR2 from the germline V gene are SNHLY and FYNNEI. This CDR3 reads CASSEASGNTIYF. The CDR3 DNA reads as TGTGCCAGCAGTGAAGCAAGTGGAAACACCATATATTTT.